This T cell receptor (beta chain) was observed in a study of OX40 agonist ivuxolimab in advanced cancers. The overall study: Patients received the agonistic anti-OX40 (CD134) antibody ivuxolimab.

Method: immunoSEQ multiplex PCR; TCRdb's copy keeps in-frame clones and lacks some. The top ten clones hold approximately 2% of a sample with tens of thousands of clones, about 80% of them seen once. The TCR sequence derives from an adult with an advanced solid tumor such as melanoma, head and neck, liver or kidney cancer. The sequencing here drew on CD4+ or CD8+ T cells sorted from blood, taken in a trial of the OX40 agonist ivuxolimab.

CDR3 in amino acids: CAWSLGSRGTEAFF. CDR3 coding DNA: TGTGCCTGGAGTCTGGGGTCGAGGGGCACTGAAGCTTTCTTT. The chain is built from TRBV30 and TRBJ1-1; tentative D call: TRBD1 (5 bases). Trimming took off 2 bases at V and 4 bases at J, with 14 bases between the two ends. The CDR3 runs 14 residues. Per the germline V gene, CDR1 is GTSNPN and CDR2 is SVGIG (reference sequence).